These 10 T cell receptor beta chains share one sample of origin, sequenced in a study of cytotoxic CD8 clonotypes in ibrutinib-treated CLL. Profiling relied on immunoSEQ multiplex PCR, and the TCRdb table lists in-frame clones only, not all of them. The sample consists of approximately 25,000 clones, more than 65% of them appearing once. The sample consisted of PBMCs, taken after 12 months of ibrutinib treatment. These receptor sequences come from a human donor with chronic lymphocytic leukemia.

The rearrangement uses TRBV9 and TRBJ1-2, with D possibly matching TRBD1 (6 bases). Per the germline V gene, CDR1 is SGDLS and CDR2 is YYNGEE. The CDR3 totals 15 residues. V shed 4 bases and J shed 8 bases, with 21 bases lying between them. CDR3 nucleotide sequence: TGTGCCAGCAGCACCCCCCTGGGGGGCTTCGGCGGCTACACCTTC. Translation gives CASSTPLGGFGGYTF.

The chain is built from TRBV2 and TRBJ2-3; 7 nucleotides match TRBD1. V trimming: 7 bases; J trimming: 0 bases; junction bases outside the gene matches: 4. The CDR3 runs 14 residues. The germline gives CDR1 SNHLY, CDR2 FYNNEI. The CDR3 protein is CASKTGHSTDTQYF. In nucleotides, the CDR3 is TGTGCCAGCAAGACAGGGCATAGCACAGATACGCAGTATTTT.

The V and J genes are TRBV2 and TRBJ2-5, with TRBD2 matching 13 bases. The junction had 8 bases not matched to a gene; V was cut back by 6 bases and J by 1 base. Germline V lookup: CDR1 SNHLY, CDR2 FYNNEI. The CDR3 spans 17 residues. The CDR3 region has the DNA TGTGCCAGCAGCTCTTCGGGACTAGCGGGGCCCCAAGAGACCCAGTACTTC. This gives the protein CASSSSGLAGPQETQYF.

The chain has TRBV5-1 and TRBJ2-7; D might be TRBD1 (6 bases). V dropped 3 bases and J dropped 0 bases, with 13 bases sitting between them. Germline lookup yields CDR1 SGHRS and CDR2 YFSETQ. The CDR3 runs 15 residues. CDR3 sequence: CASSSEQGTSYEQYF. The DNA of the CDR3 is TGCGCCAGCAGCTCTGAGCAGGGGACCTCCTACGAGCAGTACTTC. Variable domain in full (rest from reference TRBV5-1 and TRBJ2-7): KAGVTQTPRYLIKTRGQQVTLSCSPISGHRSVSWYQQTPGQGLQFLFEYFSETQRNKGNFPGRFSGRQFSNSRSEMNVSTLELGDSALYLCASSSEQGTSYEQYFGPGTRLTVT.

V gene TRBV28 combines with J gene TRBJ2-5; D gene ambiguous. The CDR3 runs to 15 residues. V was pared by 5 bases and J by 5 bases, with 18 bases between. Germline CDR1 MDHEN, CDR2 SYDVKM. The CDR3 DNA is TGTGCCAGCAGTCCCGAATATCAATTGGAGGAGACCCAGTACTTC. This gives the protein CASSPEYQLEETQYF.

V is TRBV6-5 and J is TRBJ1-5; no reliable D call. The V and J ends lost 5 bases and 9 bases respectively, with 11 bases between them. Per germline, CDR1 MNHEY and CDR2 SVGAGI. The CDR3 loop spans 12 amino acids. The CDR3 sequence is CASSRDTGPQHF. CDR3 DNA sequence: TGTGCCAGCAGTCGAGACACCGGGCCCCAGCATTTT.

This chain links TRBV5-6 with TRBJ1-6; no clear D gene. CDR1 and CDR2 (germline): SGHDT, YYEEEE. The V gene lost 0 bases and the J gene lost 0 bases, with 7 bases spanning the gap. The CDR3 covers 16 residues. Written as DNA, the CDR3 is TGTGCCAGCAGCTTGGTAGTCAGCTCCTATAATTCACCCCTCCACTTT. This encodes CASSLVVSSYNSPLHF.

This chain uses TRBV7-2 with TRBJ2-2; possibly TRBD1 or TRBD2 for D (5 bases each). This CDR3 has 15 amino acids. CDR1 is SGHTA, CDR2 FQGNSA, per germline. The V gene lost 4 bases and the J gene lost 2 bases, with 11 bases spanning the gap. In DNA form, the CDR3 reads TGTGCCAGCAGCTCGGGACGGGCCAACACCGGGGAGCTGTTTTTT. Residues: CASSSGRANTGELFF.

This clone has a single count. The chain links TRBV5-1 to TRBJ2-3; D assignment may be TRBD1 or TRBD2 (7 bases each). Trimming took 3 bases from V and 1 from J, leaving 27 bases between them. The CDR3 is 20 amino acids. Germline V CDR1 and CDR2: SGHRS, YFSETQ. CDR3 residues: CASSSTSNRGGILGTDTQYF. The DNA of the CDR3 is TGCGCCAGCAGCTCCACTAGCAACAGGGGAGGGATCTTGGGCACAGATACGCAGTATTTT. Using reference TRBV5-1 and TRBJ2-3 for the parts outside the CDR3, the full variable domain is KAGVTQTPRYLIKTRGQQVTLSCSPISGHRSVSWYQQTPGQGLQFLFEYFSETQRNKGNFPGRFSGRQFSNSRSEMNVSTLELGDSALYLCASSSTSNRGGILGTDTQYFGPGTRLTVL.

J is TRBJ1-1 and V is TRBV5-1; tentative D call: TRBD1 (6 bases). V lost 6 bases and J 1 base, leaving 13 bases between the germline ends. The CDR3 totals 14 residues. Germline CDR1 and CDR2: SGHRS and YFSETQ. The CDR3 DNA reads TGCGCCAGCAAACAGGGAAGTTCGAACACTGAAGCTTTCTTT. This encodes CASKQGSSNTEAFF.